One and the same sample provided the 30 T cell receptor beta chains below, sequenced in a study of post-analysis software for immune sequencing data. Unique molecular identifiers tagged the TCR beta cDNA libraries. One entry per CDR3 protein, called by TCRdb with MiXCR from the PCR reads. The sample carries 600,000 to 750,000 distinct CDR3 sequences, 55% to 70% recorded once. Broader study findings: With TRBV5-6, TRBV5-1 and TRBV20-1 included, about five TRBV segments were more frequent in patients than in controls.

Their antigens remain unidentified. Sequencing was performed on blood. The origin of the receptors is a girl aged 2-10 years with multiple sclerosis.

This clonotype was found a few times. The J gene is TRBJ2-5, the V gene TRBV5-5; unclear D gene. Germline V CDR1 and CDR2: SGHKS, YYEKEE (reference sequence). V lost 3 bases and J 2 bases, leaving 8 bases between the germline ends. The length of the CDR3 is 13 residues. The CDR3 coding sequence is TGTGCCAGCAGCTCGGTCACACAAGAGACCCAGTACTTC. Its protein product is CASSSVTQETQYF.

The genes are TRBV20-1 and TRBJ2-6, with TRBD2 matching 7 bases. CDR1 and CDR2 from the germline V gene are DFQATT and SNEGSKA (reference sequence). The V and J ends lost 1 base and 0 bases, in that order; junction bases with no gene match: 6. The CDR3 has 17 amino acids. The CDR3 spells CSARVGGGVSGANVLTF. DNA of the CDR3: TGCAGTGCTAGAGTTGGGGGGGGTGTCTCTGGGGCCAACGTCCTGACTTTC.

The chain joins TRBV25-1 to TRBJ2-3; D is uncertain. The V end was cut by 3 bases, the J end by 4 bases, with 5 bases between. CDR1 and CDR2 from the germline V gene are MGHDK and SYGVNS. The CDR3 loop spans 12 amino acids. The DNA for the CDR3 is TGTGCCAGCAGTGATACCGCAGATACGCAGTATTTT. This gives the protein CASSDTADTQYF.

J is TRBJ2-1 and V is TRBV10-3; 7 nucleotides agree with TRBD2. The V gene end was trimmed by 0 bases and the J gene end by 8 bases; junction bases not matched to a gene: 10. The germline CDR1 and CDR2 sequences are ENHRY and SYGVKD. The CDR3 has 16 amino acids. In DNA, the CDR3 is TGTGCCATCAGTGAGTCGGGCGCGGGAGTTATAGATGAGCAGTTCTTC. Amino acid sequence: CAISESGAGVIDEQFF.

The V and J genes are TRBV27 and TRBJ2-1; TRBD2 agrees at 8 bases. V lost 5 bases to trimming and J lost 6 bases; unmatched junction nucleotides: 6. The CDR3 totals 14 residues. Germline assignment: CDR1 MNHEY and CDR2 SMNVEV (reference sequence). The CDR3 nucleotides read TGTGCCAGCAGTCCAGGTAGCGGGGTCAATGAGCAGTTCTTC. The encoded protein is CASSPGSGVNEQFF.

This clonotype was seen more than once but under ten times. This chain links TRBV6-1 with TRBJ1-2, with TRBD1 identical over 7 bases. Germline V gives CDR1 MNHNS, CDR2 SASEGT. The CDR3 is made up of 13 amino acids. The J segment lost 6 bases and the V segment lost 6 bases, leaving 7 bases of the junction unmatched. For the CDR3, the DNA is TGTGCCAGCAGGACCCCGACAGGGAATGGCTACACCTTC. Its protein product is CASRTPTGNGYTF.

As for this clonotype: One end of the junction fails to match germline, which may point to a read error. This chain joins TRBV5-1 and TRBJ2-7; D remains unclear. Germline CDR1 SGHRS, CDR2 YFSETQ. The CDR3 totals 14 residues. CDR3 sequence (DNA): TGCGCCAGCAGCTTGGCCGTCGGCGTCTACGAACAGTACTTC. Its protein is CASSLAVGVYEQYF.

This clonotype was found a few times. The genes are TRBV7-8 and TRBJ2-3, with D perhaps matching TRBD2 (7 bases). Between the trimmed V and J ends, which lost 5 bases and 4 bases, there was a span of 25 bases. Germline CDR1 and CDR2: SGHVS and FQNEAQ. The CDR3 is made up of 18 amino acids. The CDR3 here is CASSPTLLRRGGPDTQYF. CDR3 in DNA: TGTGCCAGCAGCCCGACCCTTCTGCGGAGGGGGGGCCCAGATACGCAGTATTTT.

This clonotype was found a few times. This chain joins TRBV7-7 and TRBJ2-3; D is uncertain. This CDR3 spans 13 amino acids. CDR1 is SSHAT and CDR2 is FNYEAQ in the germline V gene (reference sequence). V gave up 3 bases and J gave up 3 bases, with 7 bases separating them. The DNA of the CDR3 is TGTGCCAGCAGCTTGATGGGGACAGATACGCAGTATTTT. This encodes CASSLMGTDTQYF.

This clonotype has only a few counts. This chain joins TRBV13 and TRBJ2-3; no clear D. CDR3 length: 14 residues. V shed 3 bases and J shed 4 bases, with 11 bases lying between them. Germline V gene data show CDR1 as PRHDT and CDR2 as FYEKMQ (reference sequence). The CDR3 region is CASSFGLDPDTQYF. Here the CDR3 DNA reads TGTGCCAGCAGCTTTGGGCTAGACCCAGATACGCAGTATTTT. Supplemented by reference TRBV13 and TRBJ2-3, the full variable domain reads AAGVIQSPRHLIKEKRETATLKCYPIPRHDTVYWYQQGPGQDPQFLISFYEKMQSDKGSIPDRFSAQQFSDYHSELNMSSLELGDSALYFCASSFGLDPDTQYFGPGTRLTVL.

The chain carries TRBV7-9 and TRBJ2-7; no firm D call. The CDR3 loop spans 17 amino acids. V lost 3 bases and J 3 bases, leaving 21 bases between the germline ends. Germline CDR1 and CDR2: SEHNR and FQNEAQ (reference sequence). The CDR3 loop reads CASSFAAMTRAHYEQYF. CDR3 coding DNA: TGTGCCAGCAGCTTTGCAGCAATGACTCGGGCTCACTACGAGCAGTACTTC.

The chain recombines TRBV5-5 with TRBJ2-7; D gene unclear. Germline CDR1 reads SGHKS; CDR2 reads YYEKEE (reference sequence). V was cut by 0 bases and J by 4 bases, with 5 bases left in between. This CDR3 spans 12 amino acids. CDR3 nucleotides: TGTGCCAGCAGCTTGGAGCCGTACGAGCAGTACTTC. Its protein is CASSLEPYEQYF.

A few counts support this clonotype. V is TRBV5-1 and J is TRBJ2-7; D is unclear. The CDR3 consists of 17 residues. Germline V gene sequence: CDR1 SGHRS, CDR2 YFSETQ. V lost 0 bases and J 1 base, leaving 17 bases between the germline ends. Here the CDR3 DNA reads TGCGCCAGCAGCTTGGCCACTGCCGGTCGAACTTCCTACGAGCAGTACTTC. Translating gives CASSLATAGRTSYEQYF.

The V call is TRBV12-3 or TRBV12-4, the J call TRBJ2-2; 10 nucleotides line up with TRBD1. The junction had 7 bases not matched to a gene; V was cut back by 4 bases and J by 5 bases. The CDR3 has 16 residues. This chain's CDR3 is CASSSDRGRWTGELFF. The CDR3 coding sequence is TGTGCCAGCAGTTCTGACAGGGGGCGATGGACCGGGGAGCTGTTTTTT.

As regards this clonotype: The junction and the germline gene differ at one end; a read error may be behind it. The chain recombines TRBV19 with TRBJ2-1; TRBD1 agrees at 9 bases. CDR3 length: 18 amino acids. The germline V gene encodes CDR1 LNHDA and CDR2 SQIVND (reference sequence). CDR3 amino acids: CASSIDPPEGQGYNEQVF. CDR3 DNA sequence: TGTGCCAGTAGTATAGATCCCCCTGAGGGACAGGGATACAATGAGCAGGTCTTC.

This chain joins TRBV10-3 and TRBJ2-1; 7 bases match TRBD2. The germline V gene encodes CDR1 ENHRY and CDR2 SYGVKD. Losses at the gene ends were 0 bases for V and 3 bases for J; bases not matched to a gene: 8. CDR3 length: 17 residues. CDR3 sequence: CAISESFWREIYNEQFF. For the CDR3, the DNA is TGTGCCATCAGTGAGTCCTTCTGGCGGGAGATCTACAATGAGCAGTTCTTC.

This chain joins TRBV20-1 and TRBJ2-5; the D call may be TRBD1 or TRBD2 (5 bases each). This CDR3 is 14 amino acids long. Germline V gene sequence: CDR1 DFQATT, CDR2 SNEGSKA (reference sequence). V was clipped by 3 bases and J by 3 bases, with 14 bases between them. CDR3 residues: CSASPGLRKETQYF. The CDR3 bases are TGCAGTGCTAGCCCGGGGCTTCGGAAAGAGACCCAGTACTTC.

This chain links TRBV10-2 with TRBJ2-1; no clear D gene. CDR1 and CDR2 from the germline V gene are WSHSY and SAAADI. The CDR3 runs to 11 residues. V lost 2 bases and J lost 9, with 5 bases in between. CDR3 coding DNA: TGCGCCAGCAGTGAGGCAAGTGAGCAGTTCTTC. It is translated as CASSEASEQFF.

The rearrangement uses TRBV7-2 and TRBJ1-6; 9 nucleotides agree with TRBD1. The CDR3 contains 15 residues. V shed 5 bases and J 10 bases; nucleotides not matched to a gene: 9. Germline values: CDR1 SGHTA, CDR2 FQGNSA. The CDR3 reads CASSVTGQGRSPLHF. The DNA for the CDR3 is TGTGCCAGCAGCGTTACGGGACAGGGAAGATCACCCCTCCACTTT.

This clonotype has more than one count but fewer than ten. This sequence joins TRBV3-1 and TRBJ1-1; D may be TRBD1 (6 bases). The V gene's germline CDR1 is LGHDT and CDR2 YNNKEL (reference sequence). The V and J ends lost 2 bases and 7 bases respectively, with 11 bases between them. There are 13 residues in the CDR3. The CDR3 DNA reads TGTGCCAGCAGCCAAAGGGGGACCTATGAAGCTTTCTTT. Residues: CASSQRGTYEAFF.

Written as DNA, the CDR3 is TGTGCCAGCGGTGTGGAGGTGGGGGCCAACGTCCTGACTTTC. Translated, it gives CASGVEVGANVLTF. The chain is built from TRBV6-6 and TRBJ2-6; D possibly corresponds to TRBD2 (5 bases). The CDR3 covers 14 residues. Trimming left V 8 bases short and J 4 bases short, with 12 bases between. Per germline, CDR1 MNHNY and CDR2 SVGAGI (reference sequence).

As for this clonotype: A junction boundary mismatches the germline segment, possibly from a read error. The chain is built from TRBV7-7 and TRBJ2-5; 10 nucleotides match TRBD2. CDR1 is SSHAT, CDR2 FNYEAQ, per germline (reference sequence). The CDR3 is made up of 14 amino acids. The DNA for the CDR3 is TGTGCTAGCAGCTTTAGCGGGAGGATGGAGACCCAGTACTTC. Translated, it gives CASSFSGRMETQYF.

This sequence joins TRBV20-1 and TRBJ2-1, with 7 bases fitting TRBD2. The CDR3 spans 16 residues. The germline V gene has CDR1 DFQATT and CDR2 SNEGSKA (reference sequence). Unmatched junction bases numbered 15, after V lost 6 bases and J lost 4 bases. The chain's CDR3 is CSALVTRGGMYNEQFF. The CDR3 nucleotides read TGCAGTGCCCTCGTAACCCGGGGAGGGATGTACAATGAGCAGTTCTTC.

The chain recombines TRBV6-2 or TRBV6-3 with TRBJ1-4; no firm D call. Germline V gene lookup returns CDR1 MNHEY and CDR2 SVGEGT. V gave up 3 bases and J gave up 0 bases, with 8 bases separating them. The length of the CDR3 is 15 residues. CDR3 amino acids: CASSYDGATNEKLFF. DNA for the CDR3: TGTGCCAGCAGTTATGACGGGGCAACTAATGAAAAACTGTTTTTT.

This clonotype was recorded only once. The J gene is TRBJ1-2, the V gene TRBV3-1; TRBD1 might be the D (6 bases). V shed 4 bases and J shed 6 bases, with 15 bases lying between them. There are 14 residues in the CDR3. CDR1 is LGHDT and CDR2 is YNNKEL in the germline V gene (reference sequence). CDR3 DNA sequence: TGTGCCAGCAGCCCGGGACAACGGAAGCATGGCTACACCTTC. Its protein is CASSPGQRKHGYTF.

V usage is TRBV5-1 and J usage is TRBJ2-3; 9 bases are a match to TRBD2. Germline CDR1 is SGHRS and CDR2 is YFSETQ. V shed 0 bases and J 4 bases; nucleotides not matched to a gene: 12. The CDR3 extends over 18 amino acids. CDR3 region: CASSLEGPASGAADTQYF. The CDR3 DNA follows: TGCGCCAGCAGCTTGGAGGGTCCGGCTAGCGGGGCAGCAGATACGCAGTATTTT.

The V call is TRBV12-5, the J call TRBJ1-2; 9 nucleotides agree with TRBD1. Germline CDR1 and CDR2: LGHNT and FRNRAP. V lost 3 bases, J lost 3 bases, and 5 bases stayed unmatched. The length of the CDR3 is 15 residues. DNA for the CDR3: TGTGCTAGTGGTTTTACCGGGACAGGGTACTATGGCTACACCTTC. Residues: CASGFTGTGYYGYTF.

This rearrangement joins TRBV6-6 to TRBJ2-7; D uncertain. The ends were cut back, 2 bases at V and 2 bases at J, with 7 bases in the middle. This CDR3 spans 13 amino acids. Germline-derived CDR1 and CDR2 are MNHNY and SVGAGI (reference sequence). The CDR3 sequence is CASSYEATYEQYF. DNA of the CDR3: TGTGCCAGCAGTTACGAGGCCACCTACGAGCAGTACTTC.

The CDR3 reads CASIEMIGYGYTF. The CDR3 DNA sequence: TGTGCCAGCATCGAGATGATTGGTTATGGCTACACCTTC. The chain couples TRBV7-2 to TRBJ1-2; D gene ambiguous. Germline CDR1 SGHTA, CDR2 FQGNSA. The CDR3 length is 13 residues. V shed 7 bases and J shed 5 bases, with 14 bases lying between them.

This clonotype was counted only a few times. The CDR3 here is CASSLSRTLYNEQFF. The CDR3 nucleotides are TGTGCCAGCAGCTTGAGTCGGACACTATACAATGAGCAGTTCTTC. This chain links TRBV11-2 with TRBJ2-1, with D perhaps matching TRBD1 (5 bases). Germline values: CDR1 SGHAT, CDR2 FQNNGV. The CDR3 is 15 residues long. The V end lost 3 bases, the J end lost 4 bases, and 13 bases lay between the germline ends.